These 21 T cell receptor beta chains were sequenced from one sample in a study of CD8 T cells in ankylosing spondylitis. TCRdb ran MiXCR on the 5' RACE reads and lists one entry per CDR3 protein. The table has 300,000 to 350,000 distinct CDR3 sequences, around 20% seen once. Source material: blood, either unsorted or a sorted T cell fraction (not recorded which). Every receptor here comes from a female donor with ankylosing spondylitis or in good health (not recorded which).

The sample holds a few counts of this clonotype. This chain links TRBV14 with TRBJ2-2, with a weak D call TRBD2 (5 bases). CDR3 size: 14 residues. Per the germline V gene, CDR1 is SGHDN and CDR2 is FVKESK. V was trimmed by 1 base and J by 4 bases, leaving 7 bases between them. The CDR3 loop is CASSQVGSTGELFF. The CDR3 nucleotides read TGTGCCAGCAGCCAAGTGGGGAGCACCGGGGAGCTGTTTTTT.

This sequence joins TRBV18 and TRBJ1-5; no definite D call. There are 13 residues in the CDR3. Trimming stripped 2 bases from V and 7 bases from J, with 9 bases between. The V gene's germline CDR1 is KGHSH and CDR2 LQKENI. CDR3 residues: CASSPVREQPQHF. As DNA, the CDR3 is TGTGCCAGCTCACCAGTGAGGGAACAGCCCCAGCATTTT.

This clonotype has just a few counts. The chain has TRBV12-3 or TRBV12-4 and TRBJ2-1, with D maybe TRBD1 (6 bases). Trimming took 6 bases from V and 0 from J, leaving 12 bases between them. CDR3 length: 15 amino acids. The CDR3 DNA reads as TGTGCCAGCAGGGACAGCGGATACTCCTACAATGAGCAGTTCTTC. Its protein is CASRDSGYSYNEQFF.

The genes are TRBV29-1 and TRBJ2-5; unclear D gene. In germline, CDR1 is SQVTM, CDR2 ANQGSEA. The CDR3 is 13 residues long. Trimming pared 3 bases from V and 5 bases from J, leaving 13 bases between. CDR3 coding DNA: TGCAGCGTTGAGGTTCTCGTAGGGGAGACCCAGTACTTC. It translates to CSVEVLVGETQYF. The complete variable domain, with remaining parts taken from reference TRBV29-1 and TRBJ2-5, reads SAVISQKPSRDICQRGTSLTIQCQVDSQVTMMFWYRQQPGQSLTLIATANQGSEATYESGFVIDKFPISRPNLTFSTLTVSNMSPEDSSIYLCSVEVLVGETQYFGPGTRLLVL.

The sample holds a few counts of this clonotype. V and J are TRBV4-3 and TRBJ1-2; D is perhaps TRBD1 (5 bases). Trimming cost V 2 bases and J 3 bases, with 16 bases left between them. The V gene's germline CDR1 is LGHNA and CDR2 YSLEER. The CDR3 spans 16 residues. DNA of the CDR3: TGCGCCAGCAGCCAACAGGCAGGCCTGGGGGACTATGGCTACACCTTC. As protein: CASSQQAGLGDYGYTF.

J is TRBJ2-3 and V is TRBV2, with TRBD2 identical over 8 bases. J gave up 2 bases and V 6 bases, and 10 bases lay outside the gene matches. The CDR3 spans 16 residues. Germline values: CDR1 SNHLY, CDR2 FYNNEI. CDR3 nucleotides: TGTGCCAGCAGACTATCACACGGGAGGGACACAGATACGCAGTATTTT. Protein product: CASRLSHGRDTDTQYF.

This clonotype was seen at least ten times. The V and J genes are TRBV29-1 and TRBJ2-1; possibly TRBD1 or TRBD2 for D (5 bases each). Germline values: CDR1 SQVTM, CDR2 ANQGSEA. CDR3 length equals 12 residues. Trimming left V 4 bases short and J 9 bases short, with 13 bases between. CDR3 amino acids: CSVVPGSGEQFF. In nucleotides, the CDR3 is TGCAGCGTTGTTCCAGGGAGCGGTGAGCAGTTCTTC.

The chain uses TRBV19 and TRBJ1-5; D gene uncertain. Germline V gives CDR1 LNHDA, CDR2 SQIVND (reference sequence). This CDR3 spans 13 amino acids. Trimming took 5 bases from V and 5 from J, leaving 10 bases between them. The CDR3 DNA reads TGTGCCAGTAGTGAGGGTGAATATCAGCCCCAGCATTTT. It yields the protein CASSEGEYQPQHF.

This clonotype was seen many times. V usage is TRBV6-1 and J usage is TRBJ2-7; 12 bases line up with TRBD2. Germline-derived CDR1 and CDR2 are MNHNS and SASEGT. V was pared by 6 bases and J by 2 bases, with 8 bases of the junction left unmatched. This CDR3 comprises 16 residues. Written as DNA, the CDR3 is TGTGCCAGCAGCCTGACTAGCGGGAGACCTACCTACGAGCAGTACTTC. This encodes CASSLTSGRPTYEQYF.

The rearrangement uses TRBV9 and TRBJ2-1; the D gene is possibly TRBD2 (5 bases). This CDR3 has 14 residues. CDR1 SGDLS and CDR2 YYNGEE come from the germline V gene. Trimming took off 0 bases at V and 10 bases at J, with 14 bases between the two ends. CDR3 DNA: TGTGCCAGCAGCGTAGAGCGAGACTACCAAGAGCAGTTCTTC. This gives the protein CASSVERDYQEQFF.

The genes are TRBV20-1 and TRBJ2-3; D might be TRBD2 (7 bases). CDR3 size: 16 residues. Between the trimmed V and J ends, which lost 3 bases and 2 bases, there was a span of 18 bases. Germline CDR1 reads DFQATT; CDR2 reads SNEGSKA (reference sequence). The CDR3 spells CSASRGAGAFTDTQYF. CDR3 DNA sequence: TGCAGTGCTAGTCGGGGGGCAGGGGCCTTCACAGATACGCAGTATTTT.

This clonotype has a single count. Here the CDR3 reads CASSGPVSEQFF. CDR3 nucleotides: TGTGCCAGCAGCGGGCCCGTTAGTGAGCAGTTCTTC. The chain carries TRBV6-2 or TRBV6-3 and TRBJ2-1; D gene unclear. V lost 6 bases, J lost 9 bases, and 12 bases lay in between. The CDR3 has 12 amino acids. Germline CDR1 and CDR2: MNHEY and SVGEGT.

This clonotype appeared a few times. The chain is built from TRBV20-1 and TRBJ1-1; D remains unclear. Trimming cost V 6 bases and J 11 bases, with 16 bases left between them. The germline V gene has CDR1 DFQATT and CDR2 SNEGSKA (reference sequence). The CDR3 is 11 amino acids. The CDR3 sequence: CSAPLTPEAFF. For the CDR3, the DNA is TGCAGTGCCCCTCTTACCCCAGAGGCTTTCTTT.

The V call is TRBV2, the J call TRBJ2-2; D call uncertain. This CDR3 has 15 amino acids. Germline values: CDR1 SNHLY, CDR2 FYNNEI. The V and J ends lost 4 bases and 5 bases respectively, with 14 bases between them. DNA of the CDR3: TGTGCCAGCAGTGCCGTTAACGGGCCGACCGGGGAGCTGTTTTTT. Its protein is CASSAVNGPTGELFF.

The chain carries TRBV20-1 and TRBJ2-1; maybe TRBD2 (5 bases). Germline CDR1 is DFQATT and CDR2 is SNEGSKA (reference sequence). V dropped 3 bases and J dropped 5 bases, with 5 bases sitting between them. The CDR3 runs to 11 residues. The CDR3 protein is CSAREDNEQFF. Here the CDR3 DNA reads TGCAGTGCTAGGGAGGACAATGAGCAGTTCTTC.

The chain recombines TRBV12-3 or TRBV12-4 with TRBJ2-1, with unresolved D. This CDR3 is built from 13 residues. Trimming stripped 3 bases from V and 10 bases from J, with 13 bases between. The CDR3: CASSLGPHGEQFF. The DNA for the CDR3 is TGTGCCAGCAGTTTGGGCCCCCATGGGGAGCAGTTCTTC.

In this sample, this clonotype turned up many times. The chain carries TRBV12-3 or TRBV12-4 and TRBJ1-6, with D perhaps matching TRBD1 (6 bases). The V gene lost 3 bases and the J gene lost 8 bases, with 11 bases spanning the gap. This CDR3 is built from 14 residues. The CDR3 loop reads CASSLKQGHSPLHF. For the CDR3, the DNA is TGTGCCAGCAGTTTGAAACAGGGCCATTCACCCCTCCACTTT.

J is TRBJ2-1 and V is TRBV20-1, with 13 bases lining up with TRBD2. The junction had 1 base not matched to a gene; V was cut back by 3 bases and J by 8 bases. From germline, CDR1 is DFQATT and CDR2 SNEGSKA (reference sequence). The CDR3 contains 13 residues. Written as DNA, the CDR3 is TGCAGTGCTAGCGGACTAGCGGGAGATGAGCAGTTCTTC. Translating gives CSASGLAGDEQFF.

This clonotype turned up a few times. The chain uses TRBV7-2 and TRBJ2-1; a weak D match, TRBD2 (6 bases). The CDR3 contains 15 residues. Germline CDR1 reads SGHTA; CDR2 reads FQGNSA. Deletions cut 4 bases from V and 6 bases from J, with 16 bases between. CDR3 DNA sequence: TGTGCCAGCAGCTCCTTGACGGGGAGGATCAATGAGCAGTTCTTC. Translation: CASSSLTGRINEQFF.

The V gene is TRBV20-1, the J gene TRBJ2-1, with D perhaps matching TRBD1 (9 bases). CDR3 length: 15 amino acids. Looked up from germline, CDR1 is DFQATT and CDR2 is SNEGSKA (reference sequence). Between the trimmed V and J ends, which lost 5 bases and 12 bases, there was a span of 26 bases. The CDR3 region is CSAPGGDRARVGQFF. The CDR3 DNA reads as TGCAGTGCTCCGGGGGGGGACAGGGCTCGAGTGGGGCAGTTCTTC.

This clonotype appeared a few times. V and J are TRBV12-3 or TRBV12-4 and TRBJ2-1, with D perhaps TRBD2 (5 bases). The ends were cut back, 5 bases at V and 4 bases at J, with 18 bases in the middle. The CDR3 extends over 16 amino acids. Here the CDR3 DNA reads TGTGCCAGCAGTCGCTCGTCGAACTCGGGGTACAATGAGCAGTTCTTC. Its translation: CASSRSSNSGYNEQFF.